A selection of T cell receptor beta chains follows, all from one sample in a study of CD8 T cells in Susac syndrome. TCRdb reprocessed the immunoSEQ multiplex PCR reads with MiXCR, giving one entry per CDR3 protein. The sample includes some 120,000 distinct CDR3 sequences, around 94% of them seen just once. Sequenced material: CD4+ T cells from PBMCs. These receptors came from a human donor with multiple sclerosis. CDR3s include the opening cysteine and the closing phenylalanine or tryptophan.

v_gene	CDR3aa
TRBV29-1	CSVVSQGGTEAFF
TRBV20-1	CSARVRWGTEAFF
TRBV18	CASSPDRGSNQPQHF
TRBV7-6	CASSPSGSETDTQYF
TRBV9	CASSVEGTSGSYNEQFF
TRBV3-1	CASSQVTGPYEQYF
TRBV6-5	CASRGYNEQFF
TRBV2	CASSFRRGSGELFF
TRBV6-5	CASSWGIGDYGYTF
TRBV7-8	CASSFVDSSPSYNEQFF
TRBV2	CASTPTGLDLNEKLFF
TRBV2	CASSEGQGGPPQHF
TRBV5-1	CASSLVVGSNGGYTF
TRBV30	CAWGGGSMNQPQHF
TRBV27	CASRGVLNYGYTF
TRBV20-1	CSAWREPYNEQFF
TRBV11-2	CASSFNRVSGQGGLEQYF
TRBV29-1	CSVARAGDEQYF
TRBV15	CATSRDPNGRETQYF
TRBV6-1	CAIWGDGYTF
TRBV5-4	CASSRVSGFRNNEQFF
TRBV30	CAWSRQGMDNQPQHF
TRBV30	CAWVGRGPTEAFF
TRBV7-3	CASSEQESNTEAFF
TRBV4-3	CASSQGGGSGNEQFF
TRBV5-1	CASSLRASGGTDTQYF
TRBV9	CASSTIGADTQYF
TRBV12-3/TRBV12-4	CASSPRGGPETQYF
TRBV10-3	CAISESGRGIVDTQYF
TRBV6-2/TRBV6-3	CASNPGQGAGNQPQHF
TRBV30	CACSTGDTQYF
TRBV15	CATSIEPPGSGGSYEQYF
TRBV5-4	CASSSARSTDTQYF
TRBV10-3	CAISGLAGGDTGELFF
TRBV20-1	CSASRRRPTDTQYF
TRBV30	CAWKTGFGYTF
TRBV18	CASSPRGPGRVNYEQYF
TRBV5-1	CASSTGTVRGYTF
TRBV29-1	CSGIRAGYGYTF
TRBV7-9	CASTRGGTVNEQFF
TRBV2	CASSERWATYGYTF
TRBV30	CAWSKPRTGLIYEQYF
TRBV6-5	CASSYSAGSYEQYF
TRBV3-1	CASSPRSGRTSEQFF
TRBV10-3	CAIRTLYEQYF
TRBV12-3/TRBV12-4	CASSLQVDNTEAFF
TRBV12-3/TRBV12-4	CASSPQEAGDQPQHF
TRBV6-5	CASRPSGPQSYEQYF
TRBV11-2	CASSYRAYNEKLFF
TRBV30	CAGVGGGKNTEAFF
TRBV3-1	CASSQEWTGRRETQYF
TRBV4-1	CASSQEIGGRAGELFF